This T cell receptor (beta chain) emerged from a study of cytomegalovirus exposure and HLA in healthy donors. Findings and caveats of the study: In a later analysis, a missense DCLRE1C variant was linked to TCR beta V- and J-gene trimming. Later on, an analysis showed TCR association rates differing by HLA locus, with DRB1 the most and HLA-C the fewest. Segments of the TCR beta V type were, in most cases, productive about 90% or about 30% of the time in an earlier analysis.

This CDR3 contains 13 residues. Trimming took 0 bases from V and 6 from J, leaving 8 bases between them. Germline V CDR1 and CDR2: SGHRS, YFSETQ. A multiplex PCR was run with 60 Vbeta primers and 13 Jbeta primers. Profiling relied on immunoSEQ multiplex PCR, and the TCRdb table lists in-frame clones only, not all of them. This sample has some 95,000 clones, with around 79% found just once. Regarding this clone: Its antigen is unknown.

Though nominally healthy at sampling, donors likely had unrecorded immune exposures. Material: PBMCs. V usage is TRBV5-1 and J usage is TRBJ2-3; D remains unclear. The receptor's source is a middle-aged woman in good health and CMV-seronegative. CDR3 protein: CASSLGPPDTQYF. The CDR3, as DNA: TGCGCCAGCAGCTTGGGGCCCCCGGATACGCAGTATTTT.